The 11 T cell receptor beta chains below come from one sample, sequenced in a study of T-cell reconstitution after alpha-beta-depleted transplantation in children (dated by TCRdb to the mid-2010s). Library creation used PCR. Data came from an Illumina HiSeq 2500. Molecular barcoding was employed in the preparation of TCR libraries, with unique molecular identifiers being used to normalize TCRbeta repertoire quantification. TCRdb passed the public sequencing reads through fastp at Q25 and MiXCR, retaining productive beta sequences. Every CDR3 protein is listed once, alongside the most common genes and DNA of its rows. The sample profile shows 500,000 to 600,000 distinct CDR3 sequences; around 19% of them were found once. Approximately 3% of the sample lies in the top ten. Sequences were derived from PBMCs from the stem cell graft donor, sampled from the stem cell graft. The receptors were gathered from a human donor who donated a stem cell graft to a child with acute lymphoblastic leukemia.

The V and J genes are TRBV24-1 and TRBJ1-6; D not resolved. This CDR3 is 13 amino acids long. Germline V CDR1 and CDR2: KGHDR, SFDVKD. Trimming took off 4 bases at V and 9 bases at J, with 9 bases between the two ends. CDR3 amino acids: CATSDRGGSPLHF. The DNA of the CDR3 is TGTGCCACCAGTGACCGGGGAGGTTCACCCCTCCACTTT.

A few counts support this clonotype. The V and J genes are TRBV7-2 and TRBJ1-2; D is perhaps TRBD1 (5 bases). The CDR3 consists of 13 residues. CDR1 and CDR2 from the germline V gene are SGHTA and FQGNSA. V shed 8 bases and J shed 4 bases, with 14 bases lying between them. CDR3 DNA: TGTGCCAGCGGTAGGGGCTTAGGCTATGGCTACACCTTC. This codes for CASGRGLGYGYTF.

The chain carries TRBV13 and TRBJ2-3, with TRBD2 identical over 10 bases. This CDR3 is 15 amino acids long. V dropped 1 base and J dropped 11; count of bases not matched to a gene: 9. Per germline, CDR1 PRHDT and CDR2 FYEKMQ (reference sequence). CDR3 in amino acids: CASSLEASGSVWQYF. The CDR3, as DNA: TGTGCCAGCAGCTTAGAAGCTAGCGGGAGCGTCTGGCAGTATTTT. The whole variable domain, filled in from reference TRBV13 and TRBJ2-3, reads AAGVIQSPRHLIKEKRETATLKCYPIPRHDTVYWYQQGPGQDPQFLISFYEKMQSDKGSIPDRFSAQQFSDYHSELNMSSLELGDSALYFCASSLEASGSVWQYFGPGTRLTVL.

The V call is TRBV7-2, the J call TRBJ1-2, with D tentatively TRBD1 (5 bases). Germline V gene lookup returns CDR1 SGHTA and CDR2 FQGNSA. This CDR3 is built from 15 residues. Trimming pared 1 base from V and 11 bases from J, leaving 20 bases between. The CDR3 loop is CASSLESWGHNHYTF. The DNA for the CDR3 is TGTGCCAGCAGCTTAGAGTCCTGGGGCCACAATCATTACACCTTC.

The chain carries TRBV27 and TRBJ2-7, with D tentatively TRBD1 (5 bases). Germline V CDR1 and CDR2: MNHEY, SMNVEV (reference sequence). The CDR3 has 13 residues. Trimming removed 10 bases at V and 0 bases at J, with 13 bases between. The CDR3 coding sequence is TGTGCCACCGTGGACACAAACTCCTACGAGCAGTACTTC. Translating gives CATVDTNSYEQYF.

This clonotype was found a few times. The V call is TRBV20-1, the J call TRBJ2-7; 12 bases agree with TRBD2. There are 13 residues in the CDR3. The V and J ends lost 4 bases and 7 bases, in that order; junction bases with no gene match: 5. In germline, CDR1 is DFQATT, CDR2 SNEGSKA (reference sequence). CDR3 in DNA: TGCAGTGCTAAGACTAGCGGGAGTGGGGAGCAGTACTTC. This codes for CSAKTSGSGEQYF.

There are many counts of this clonotype. This chain connects TRBV9 to TRBJ1-1; D remains ambiguous. The CDR3 contains 13 residues. The V end was cut by 0 bases, the J end by 1 base, with 4 bases between. CDR1 and CDR2 (germline): SGDLS, YYNGEE. CDR3 in DNA: TGTGCCAGCAGCGTAGGGGAGAACACTGAAGCTTTCTTT. This sequence encodes CASSVGENTEAFF.

This clonotype turned up a few times. The chain couples TRBV29-1 to TRBJ1-4; 9 nucleotides match TRBD1. Germline V CDR1 and CDR2: SQVTM, ANQGSEA. The CDR3 is 14 amino acids. Losses at the gene ends were 4 bases for V and 8 bases for J; bases not matched to a gene: 8. The CDR3 DNA follows: TGCAGCGTTGGGGACAGGGATCCCCGGGAAAAACTGTTTTTT. Its protein is CSVGDRDPREKLFF.

This clonotype was counted only a few times. The chain recombines TRBV6-5 with TRBJ1-3, with 9 nucleotides matching TRBD1. The V segment lost 7 bases and the J segment 4 bases; nucleotides outside the gene matches: 11. The CDR3 covers 16 residues. Germline CDR1 is MNHEY and CDR2 is SVGAGI. The CDR3 here is CASKPGTGRFGNTIYF. As DNA, the CDR3 is TGTGCCAGCAAACCCGGGACAGGGCGGTTCGGAAACACCATATATTTT.

The V gene is TRBV2, the J gene TRBJ1-3, with D perhaps TRBD1 (5 bases). V lost 6 bases and J lost 0, with 21 bases in between. Germline CDR1 is SNHLY and CDR2 is FYNNEI. The CDR3 sequence is 18 residues long. The CDR3 region has the DNA TGTGCCAGCAGCCTACGTCAAGACAGACCGATCTCTGGAAACACCATATATTTT. Translation: CASSLRQDRPISGNTIYF.

This clonotype was observed a few times. This chain joins TRBV12-3 or TRBV12-4 and TRBJ2-1, with D perhaps being TRBD1 or TRBD2 (6 bases each). The germline V and J ends were trimmed by 11 bases and 4 bases, with 12 bases remaining between them. The CDR3 sequence is 12 residues long. The CDR3 is CAGGPGYNEQFF. DNA for the CDR3: TGTGCCGGGGGGCCGGGGTACAATGAGCAGTTCTTC.